The rows below give T cell receptor beta chains drawn from one sample of a study of blood T cell repertoires in COVID-19. Clones were sequenced by immunoSEQ multiplex PCR, and TCRdb holds only the in-frame ones, with some missing. The table includes fewer than 350,000 clones, about 87% detected once. Input material: peripheral blood. Receptor source: a woman between 45 and 65 years old who had recovered from COVID-19. Both conserved end residues are part of each CDR3. A D gene is named only where the DNA matches it firmly. Expanded clones get a size class; other rows say once, few or many, or leave the size out.

J,V,D,size,CDR3,DNA
TRBJ2-6,TRBV27,TRBD2,NA,CASSVLAIGSGANVLTF,TGTGCCAGCAGTGTACTAGCGATCGGCTCTGGGGCCAACGTCCTGACTTTC
TRBJ2-7,TRBV28,TRBD1,NA,CASSSHRGLGYEQYF,TGTGCCAGCAGTTCACACAGGGGGCTCGGGTACGAGCAGTACTTC
TRBJ1-3,TRBV5-4,TRBD1,NA,CASSSEGTASSSGNTIYF,TGTGCCAGCAGTTCCGAAGGGACAGCGAGTAGCTCTGGAAACACCATATATTTT
TRBJ1-1,TRBV7-9,TRBD1,NA,CASRPTGTGKTEAFF,TGTGCCAGCAGGCCGACCGGGACAGGTAAAACTGAAGCTTTCTTT
TRBJ1-1,TRBV28,TRBD1,NA,CASRGWGTGPQNLNTEAFF,TGTGCCAGCAGGGGTTGGGGGACAGGGCCTCAAAACCTAAACACTGAAGCTTTCTTT
TRBJ1-1,TRBV10-3,NA,NA,CAISVEGAGAFF,TGTGCCATCAGTGTGGAAGGGGCTGGGGCTTTCTTT
TRBJ2-7,TRBV3-1/TRBV3-2,NA,NA,CASSHSVSLSYEQYF,TGTGCCAGCAGCCACTCCGTGAGCCTCTCCTACGAGCAGTACTTC
TRBJ1-2,TRBV5-4,NA,NA,CASTPAGAGGYTF,TGTGCCAGCACCCCAGCCGGGGCGGGAGGCTACACCTTC
TRBJ1-5,TRBV7-2,NA,NA,CASSSRAPGRYSNQPQHF,TGTGCCAGCAGCTCCCGGGCTCCGGGGAGGTATAGCAATCAGCCCCAGCATTTT
TRBJ2-2,TRBV6-5,TRBD2,NA,CASSGGASAGELFF,TGTGCCAGCAGCGGGGGGGCATCTGCCGGGGAGCTGTTTTTT
TRBJ2-5,TRBV3-1/TRBV3-2,NA,NA,CASKQGGETQYF,TGTGCCAGCAAACAGGGTGGCGAGACCCAGTACTTC
TRBJ2-2,TRBV5-1,TRBD1,NA,CASSEGQGASTGELFF,TGCGCCAGCAGCGAAGGACAGGGGGCGAGCACCGGGGAGCTGTTTTTT
TRBJ1-5,TRBV27,TRBD1,NA,CASRPTGPQPQHF,TGTGCCAGCAGACCGACAGGGCCCCAGCCCCAGCATTTT
TRBJ1-2,TRBV28,NA,NA,CASSLIRAHGYTF,TGTGCCAGCAGTTTGATCAGGGCCCACGGCTACACCTTC
TRBJ1-5,TRBV7-2,NA,NA,CASSLGPVRNQPQHF,TGTGCCAGCAGCTTAGGTCCTGTCAGAAATCAGCCCCAGCATTTT
TRBJ2-7,TRBV20-1,NA,NA,CSASRGGAYEQYF,TGCAGTGCTAGTAGGGGGGGGGCTTACGAGCAGTACTTC
TRBJ2-1,TRBV7-9,TRBD1,NA,CASSLTGQGDEQFF,TGTGCCAGCAGCTTAACCGGACAGGGCGATGAGCAGTTCTTC
TRBJ2-2,TRBV10-1,NA,NA,CASSDSNRPDGELFF,TGCGCCAGCAGTGATAGTAACAGGCCCGACGGGGAGCTGTTTTTT
TRBJ2-1,TRBV7-9,NA,NA,CASSFQGSHKYHNEQFF,TGTGCCAGCAGTTTCCAGGGGTCCCACAAATACCACAATGAGCAGTTCTTC
TRBJ2-3,TRBV5-6,TRBD2,NA,CASSTGGQGRPDTQYF,TGTGCCAGCAGCACGGGGGGGCAGGGAAGACCAGATACGCAGTATTTT
TRBJ1-1,TRBV5-6,NA,NA,CASSLATMDTEAFF,TGTGCCAGCAGCTTGGCAACAATGGACACTGAAGCTTTCTTT
TRBJ1-2,TRBV29-1,TRBD1,NA,CSGSDRDYGYTF,TGCAGCGGCTCTGACAGGGACTATGGCTACACCTTC
TRBJ1-1,TRBV7-2,NA,NA,CASSRGQLEITEAFF,TGTGCCAGCAGCCGCGGACAGTTGGAGATCACTGAAGCTTTCTTT
TRBJ2-6,TRBV19,TRBD1,NA,CASSPLQGTGANVLTF,TGTGCCAGTAGTCCCCTACAGGGGACTGGGGCCAACGTCCTGACTTTC
TRBJ2-1,TRBV19,TRBD1,NA,CASSSTGDTEQFF,TGTGCCAGTAGCAGCACAGGGGACACTGAGCAGTTCTTC
TRBJ2-4,TRBV11-2,NA,NA,CASSSIAAAKNIQYF,TGTGCCAGCAGCTCGATAGCAGCAGCCAAAAACATTCAGTACTTC
TRBJ2-5,TRBV29-1,NA,NA,CSVGGLAETQYF,TGCAGCGTCGGGGGGCTAGCGGAGACCCAGTACTTC
TRBJ1-1,TRBV12-3/TRBV12-4,NA,NA,CASRDTGNTEAFF,TGTGCCAGCAGGGACACAGGGAACACTGAAGCTTTCTTT
TRBJ1-2,TRBV6-2/TRBV6-3,TRBD1,NA,CASSYSRTGGYTF,TGTGCCAGCAGTTACTCCCGGACAGGTGGCTACACCTTC
TRBJ1-1,TRBV6-5,NA,few,CASSLGLSNTEAFF,TGTGCCAGCAGTTTGGGCCTCTCGAACACTGAAGCTTTCTTT
TRBJ2-1,TRBV11-3,NA,NA,CASSLAGGPQFF,TGTGCCAGCAGCTTAGCCGGGGGGCCGCAGTTCTTC
TRBJ1-1,TRBV29-1,NA,NA,CSVRTGPGTEAFF,TGCAGCGTTAGAACAGGGCCCGGCACTGAAGCTTTCTTT
TRBJ1-2,TRBV7-9,NA,NA,CASRSDSFYGYTF,TGTGCCAGCAGGAGCGACAGTTTTTATGGCTACACCTTC
TRBJ1-6,TRBV12-3/TRBV12-4,NA,NA,CASKAGANSPLHF,TGTGCCAGCAAAGCAGGGGCCAATTCACCCCTCCACTTT
TRBJ2-5,TRBV7-7,TRBD2,many,CASSSGLAGAETQYF,TGTGCCAGCAGCTCCGGACTAGCGGGGGCAGAGACCCAGTACTTC
TRBJ1-3,TRBV9,NA,NA,CASSVAPRGLVGNTIYF,TGTGCCAGCAGCGTAGCCCCCAGGGGCTTGGTGGGAAACACCATATATTTT
TRBJ2-2,TRBV9,TRBD2,once,CASSVVPSGSLWSGELFF,TGTGCCAGCAGCGTAGTTCCTAGCGGGAGTCTCTGGTCCGGGGAGCTGTTTTTT